This T cell receptor beta chain was identified in a study of shared clonotypes between healthy human individuals. Turning to the study itself: Donors had three CD4 naive, three CD4 memory, two CD8 naive and one CD8 memory plate apiece. Findings of the study overall: Even with large depth, rarefaction showed that sorted-subset sequencing was incomplete. Donor clonotype sharing was expected to depend on sequencing depth.

Profiling relied on immunoSEQ multiplex PCR, and the TCRdb table lists in-frame clones only, not all of them. The top ten hold 0.11% to 0.15% of the sample, which has millions of clones, more than 80% seen once. Comments on this clone: Antigen: not known.

Germline V gene data show CDR1 as MDHEN and CDR2 as SYDVKM. J was trimmed by 0 bases and V by 8 bases; bases with no gene match: 8. CDR3 length: 15 residues. Sequenced sample: naive CD4+ T cells sorted from blood. The subset is: CD45RA+ positively selected. This TCR was recovered from a young man in good health. The V and J genes are TRBV28 and TRBJ2-3, with TRBD2 matching 7 bases. The CDR3, as DNA: TGTGCCAGCTCGAGGCGCGGGAGTAGCACAGATACGCAGTATTTT. Translation: CASSRRGSSTDTQYF.